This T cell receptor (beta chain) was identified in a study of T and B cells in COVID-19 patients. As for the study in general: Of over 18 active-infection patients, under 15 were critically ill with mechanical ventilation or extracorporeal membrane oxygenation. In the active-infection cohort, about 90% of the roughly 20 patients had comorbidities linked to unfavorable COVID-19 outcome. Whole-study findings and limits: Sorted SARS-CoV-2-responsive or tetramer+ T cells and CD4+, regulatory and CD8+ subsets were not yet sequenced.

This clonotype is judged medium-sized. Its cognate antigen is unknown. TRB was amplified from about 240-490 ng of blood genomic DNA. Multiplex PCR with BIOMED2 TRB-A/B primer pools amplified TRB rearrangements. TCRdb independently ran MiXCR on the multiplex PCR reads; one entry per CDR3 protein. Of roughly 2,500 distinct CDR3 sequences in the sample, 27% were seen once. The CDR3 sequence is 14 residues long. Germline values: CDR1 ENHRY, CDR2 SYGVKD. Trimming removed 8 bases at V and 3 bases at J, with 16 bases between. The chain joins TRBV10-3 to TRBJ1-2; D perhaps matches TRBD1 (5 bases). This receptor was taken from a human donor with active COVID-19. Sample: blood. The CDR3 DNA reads TGTGCCATCCGCGACCCGGGGGGGGACTATGGCTACACCTTC. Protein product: CAIRDPGGDYGYTF.